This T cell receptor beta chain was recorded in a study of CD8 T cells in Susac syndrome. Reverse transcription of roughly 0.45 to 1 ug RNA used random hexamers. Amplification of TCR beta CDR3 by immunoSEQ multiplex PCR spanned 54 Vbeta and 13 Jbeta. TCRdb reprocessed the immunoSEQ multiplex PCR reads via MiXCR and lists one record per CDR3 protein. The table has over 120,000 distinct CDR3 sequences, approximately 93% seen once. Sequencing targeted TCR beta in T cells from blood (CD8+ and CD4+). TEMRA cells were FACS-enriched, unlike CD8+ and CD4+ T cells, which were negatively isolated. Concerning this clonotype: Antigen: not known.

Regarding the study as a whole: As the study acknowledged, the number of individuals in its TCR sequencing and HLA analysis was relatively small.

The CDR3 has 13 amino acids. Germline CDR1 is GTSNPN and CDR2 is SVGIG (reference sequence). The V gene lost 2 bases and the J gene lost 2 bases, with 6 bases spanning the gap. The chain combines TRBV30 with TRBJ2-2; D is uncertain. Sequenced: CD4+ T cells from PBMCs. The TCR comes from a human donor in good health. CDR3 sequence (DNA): TGTGCCTGGAGTTCCTCTAACACCGGGGAGCTGTTTTTT. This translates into CAWSSSNTGELFF.